This TCR beta chain was sequenced in a study of blood T cell repertoires in COVID-19. It was during active infection that Seattle patients were enrolled and then longitudinally followed. Per the authors' pipeline: Cell counts per sample came from amplifying reference gene primers. Generated by immunoSEQ multiplex PCR, the TCRdb table keeps only in-frame clones and is missing some. V and J calls and clone size follow that table, whereas D and trimming were derived from the DNA. The repertoire includes around 120,000 clones, around 91% of them detected once, and about 4% sits in the top ten. This CDR3 comprises 15 residues. V lost 3 bases and J lost 4; bases outside the gene matches: 7. Germline CDR1 SGHRS, CDR2 YFSETQ.

The sequence derives from a woman aged 60 to 75 with COVID-19, enrolled during active disease. The material sequenced was peripheral blood. The rearrangement joins TRBV5-1 to TRBJ2-5; 9 positions agree with TRBD2. Written as DNA, the CDR3 is TGCGCCAGCAGCTGGGCGGGGGGGCCCGGAGAGACCCAGTACTTC. Translation gives CASSWAGGPGETQYF.